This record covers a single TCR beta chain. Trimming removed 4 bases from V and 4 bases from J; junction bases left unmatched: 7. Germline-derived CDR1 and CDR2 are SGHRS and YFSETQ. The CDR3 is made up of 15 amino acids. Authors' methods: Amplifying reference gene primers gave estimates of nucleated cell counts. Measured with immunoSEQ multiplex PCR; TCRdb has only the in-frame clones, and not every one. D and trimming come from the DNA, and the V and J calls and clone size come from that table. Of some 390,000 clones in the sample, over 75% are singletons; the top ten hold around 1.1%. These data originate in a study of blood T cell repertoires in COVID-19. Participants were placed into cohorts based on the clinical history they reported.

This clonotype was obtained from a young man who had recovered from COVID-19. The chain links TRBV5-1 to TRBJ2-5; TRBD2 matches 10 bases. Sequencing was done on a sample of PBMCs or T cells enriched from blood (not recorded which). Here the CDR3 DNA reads TGCGCCAGCAGCGTGAAGCGGGAGGGCCCAGAGACCCAGTACTTC. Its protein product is CASSVKREGPETQYF.